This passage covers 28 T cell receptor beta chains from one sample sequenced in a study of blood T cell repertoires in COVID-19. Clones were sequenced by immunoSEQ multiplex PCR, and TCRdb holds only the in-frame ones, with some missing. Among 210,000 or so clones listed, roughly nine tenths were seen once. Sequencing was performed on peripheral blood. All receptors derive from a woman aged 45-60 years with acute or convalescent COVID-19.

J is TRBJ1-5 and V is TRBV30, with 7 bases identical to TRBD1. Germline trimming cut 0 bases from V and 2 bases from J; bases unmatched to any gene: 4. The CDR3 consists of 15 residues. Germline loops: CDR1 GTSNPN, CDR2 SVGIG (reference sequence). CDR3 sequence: CAWSVRGGGNQPQHF. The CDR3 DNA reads TGTGCCTGGAGTGTACGAGGGGGCGGCAATCAGCCCCAGCATTTT.

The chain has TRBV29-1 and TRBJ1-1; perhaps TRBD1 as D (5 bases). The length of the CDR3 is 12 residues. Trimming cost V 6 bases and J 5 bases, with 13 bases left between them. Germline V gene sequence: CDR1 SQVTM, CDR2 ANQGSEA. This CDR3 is CSVTREETEAFF. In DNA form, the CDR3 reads TGCAGCGTCACCAGGGAGGAGACTGAAGCTTTCTTT.

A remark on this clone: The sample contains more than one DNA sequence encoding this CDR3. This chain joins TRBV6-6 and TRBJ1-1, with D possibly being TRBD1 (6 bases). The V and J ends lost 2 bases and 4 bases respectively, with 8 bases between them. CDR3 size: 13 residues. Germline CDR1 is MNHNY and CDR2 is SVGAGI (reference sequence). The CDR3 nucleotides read TGTGCCAGCAGTTACGCAGGGGTCACTGAAGCTTTCTTT. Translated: CASSYAGVTEAFF.

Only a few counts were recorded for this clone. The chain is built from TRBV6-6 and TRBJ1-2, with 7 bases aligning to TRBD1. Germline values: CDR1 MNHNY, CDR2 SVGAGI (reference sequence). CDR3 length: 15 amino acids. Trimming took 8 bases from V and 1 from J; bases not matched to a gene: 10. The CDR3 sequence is CASRTSGQNNYGYTF. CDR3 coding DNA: TGTGCCAGCCGCACTTCGGGACAGAATAACTATGGCTACACCTTC.

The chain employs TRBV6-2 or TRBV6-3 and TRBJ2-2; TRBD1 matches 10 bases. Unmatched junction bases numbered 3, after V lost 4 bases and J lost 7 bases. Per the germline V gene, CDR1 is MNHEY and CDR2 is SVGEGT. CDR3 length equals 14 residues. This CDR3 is CASSFDRGLGELFF. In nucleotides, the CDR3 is TGTGCCAGCAGTTTCGACAGGGGGCTCGGGGAGCTGTTTTTT.

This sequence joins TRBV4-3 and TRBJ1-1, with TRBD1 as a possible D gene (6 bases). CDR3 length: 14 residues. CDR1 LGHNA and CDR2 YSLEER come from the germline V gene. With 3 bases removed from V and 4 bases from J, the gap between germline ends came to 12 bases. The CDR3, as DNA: TGCGCCAGCAGCCAGAATAGGGGGAGCACTGAAGCTTTCTTT. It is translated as CASSQNRGSTEAFF.

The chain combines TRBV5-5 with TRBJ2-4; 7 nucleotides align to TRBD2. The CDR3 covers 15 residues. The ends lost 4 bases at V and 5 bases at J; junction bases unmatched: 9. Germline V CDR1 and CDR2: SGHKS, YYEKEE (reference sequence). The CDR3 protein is CASSRLVLAENIQYF. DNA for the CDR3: TGTGCCAGCAGCAGACTGGTCCTAGCGGAAAACATTCAGTACTTC.

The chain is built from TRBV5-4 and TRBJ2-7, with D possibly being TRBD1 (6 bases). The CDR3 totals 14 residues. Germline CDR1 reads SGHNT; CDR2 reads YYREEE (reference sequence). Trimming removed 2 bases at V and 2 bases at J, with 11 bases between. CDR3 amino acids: CASSLQQGPYEQYF. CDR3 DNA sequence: TGTGCCAGCAGCTTACAACAGGGCCCCTACGAGCAGTACTTC.

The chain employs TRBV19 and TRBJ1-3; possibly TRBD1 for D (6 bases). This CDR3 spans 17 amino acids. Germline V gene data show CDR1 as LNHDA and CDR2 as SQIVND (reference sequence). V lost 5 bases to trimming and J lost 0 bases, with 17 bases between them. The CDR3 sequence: CASSFLGQSGSGNTIYF. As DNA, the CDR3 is TGTGCCAGTAGTTTCCTTGGACAGAGCGGCTCTGGAAACACCATATATTTT.

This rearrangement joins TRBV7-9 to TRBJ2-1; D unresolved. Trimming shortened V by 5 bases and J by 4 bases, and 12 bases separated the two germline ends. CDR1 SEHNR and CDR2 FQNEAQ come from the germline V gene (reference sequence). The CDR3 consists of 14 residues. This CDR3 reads CASSLTESYNEQFF. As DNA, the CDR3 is TGTGCCAGCAGCCTGACGGAGAGTTACAATGAGCAGTTCTTC.

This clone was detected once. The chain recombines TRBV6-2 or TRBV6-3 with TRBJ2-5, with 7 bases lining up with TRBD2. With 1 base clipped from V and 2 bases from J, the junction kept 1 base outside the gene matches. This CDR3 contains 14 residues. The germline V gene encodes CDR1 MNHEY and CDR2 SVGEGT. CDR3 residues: CASSYWGLQETQYF. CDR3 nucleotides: TGTGCCAGCAGTTACTGGGGACTACAAGAGACCCAGTACTTC.

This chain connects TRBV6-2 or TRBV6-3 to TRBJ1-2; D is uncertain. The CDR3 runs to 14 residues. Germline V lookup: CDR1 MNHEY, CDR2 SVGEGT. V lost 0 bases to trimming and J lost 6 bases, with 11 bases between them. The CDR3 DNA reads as TGTGCCAGCAGTTACTCTGCCCGGGAGGATGGCTACACCTTC. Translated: CASSYSAREDGYTF.

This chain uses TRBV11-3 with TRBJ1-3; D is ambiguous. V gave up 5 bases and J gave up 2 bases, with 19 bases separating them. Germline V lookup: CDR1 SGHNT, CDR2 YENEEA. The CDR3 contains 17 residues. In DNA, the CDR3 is TGTGCCAGCAGCCAAGTCTTGGCCGTCCCCACTGGAAACACCATATATTTT. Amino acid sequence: CASSQVLAVPTGNTIYF.

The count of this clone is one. CDR3 in amino acids: CAFGPGLAGLKGETQYF. CDR3 in DNA: TGTGCCTTCGGTCCGGGACTAGCGGGTTTGAAGGGGGAGACCCAGTACTTC. The chain has TRBV30 and TRBJ2-5, with 12 bases identical to TRBD2. CDR1 GTSNPN and CDR2 SVGIG come from the germline V gene (reference sequence). J gave up 5 bases and V 7 bases, and 17 bases lay outside the gene matches. This CDR3 region has 17 residues.

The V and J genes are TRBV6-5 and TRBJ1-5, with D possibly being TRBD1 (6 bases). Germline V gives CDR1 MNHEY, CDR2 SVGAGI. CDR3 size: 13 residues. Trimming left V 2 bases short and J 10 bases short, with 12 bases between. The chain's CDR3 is CASSYLGASPQHF. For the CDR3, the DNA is TGTGCCAGCAGTTACCTGGGGGCAAGCCCCCAGCATTTT.

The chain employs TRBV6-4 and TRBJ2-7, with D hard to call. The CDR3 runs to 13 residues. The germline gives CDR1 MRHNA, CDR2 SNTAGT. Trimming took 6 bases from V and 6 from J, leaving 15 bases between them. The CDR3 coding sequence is TGTGCCAGCAGCCTGGAAGCGTCGAGCGAGCAGTACTTC. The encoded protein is CASSLEASSEQYF.

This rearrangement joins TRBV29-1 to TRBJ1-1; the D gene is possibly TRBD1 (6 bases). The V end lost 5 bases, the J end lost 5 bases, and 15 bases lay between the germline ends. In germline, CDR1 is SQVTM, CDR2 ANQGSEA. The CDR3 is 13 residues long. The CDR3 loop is CSVPVQGWTEAFF. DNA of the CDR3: TGCAGCGTTCCCGTGCAGGGGTGGACTGAAGCTTTCTTT. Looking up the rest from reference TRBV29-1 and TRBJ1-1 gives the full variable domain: SAVISQKPSRDICQRGTSLTIQCQVDSQVTMMFWYRQQPGQSLTLIATANQGSEATYESGFVIDKFPISRPNLTFSTLTVSNMSPEDSSIYLCSVPVQGWTEAFFGQGTRLTVV.

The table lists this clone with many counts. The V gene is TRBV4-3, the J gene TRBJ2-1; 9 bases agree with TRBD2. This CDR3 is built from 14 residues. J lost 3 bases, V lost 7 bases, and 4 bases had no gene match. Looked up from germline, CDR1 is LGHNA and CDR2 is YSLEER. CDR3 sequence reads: CASKERGDYNEQFF. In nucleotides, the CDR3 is TGCGCCAGCAAGGAGCGGGGGGACTACAATGAGCAGTTCTTC.

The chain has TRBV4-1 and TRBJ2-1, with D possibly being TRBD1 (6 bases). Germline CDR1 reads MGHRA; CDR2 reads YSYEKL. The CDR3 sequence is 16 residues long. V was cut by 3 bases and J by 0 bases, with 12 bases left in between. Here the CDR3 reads CASSQWDTSSYNEQFF. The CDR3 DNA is TGCGCCAGCAGCCAGTGGGACACGAGCTCCTACAATGAGCAGTTCTTC.

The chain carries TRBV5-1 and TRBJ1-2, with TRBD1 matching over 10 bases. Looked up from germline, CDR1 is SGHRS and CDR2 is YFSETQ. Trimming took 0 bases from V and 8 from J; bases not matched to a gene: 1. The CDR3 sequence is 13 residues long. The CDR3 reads CASSLGTGGGYTF. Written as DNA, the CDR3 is TGCGCCAGCAGCTTGGGGACAGGGGGAGGCTACACCTTC.

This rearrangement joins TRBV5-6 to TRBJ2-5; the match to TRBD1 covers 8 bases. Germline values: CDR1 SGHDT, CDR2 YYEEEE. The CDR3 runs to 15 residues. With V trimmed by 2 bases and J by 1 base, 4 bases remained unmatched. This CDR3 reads CASSLADRAQETQYF. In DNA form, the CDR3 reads TGTGCCAGCAGCTTAGCGGACAGGGCCCAAGAGACCCAGTACTTC.

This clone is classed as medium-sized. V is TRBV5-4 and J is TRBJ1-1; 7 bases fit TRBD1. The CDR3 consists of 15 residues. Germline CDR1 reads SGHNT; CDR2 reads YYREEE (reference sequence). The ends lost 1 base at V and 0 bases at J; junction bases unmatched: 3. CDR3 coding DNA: TGTGCCAGCAGCTTGTACAGGGGCATGAACACTGAAGCTTTCTTT. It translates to CASSLYRGMNTEAFF.

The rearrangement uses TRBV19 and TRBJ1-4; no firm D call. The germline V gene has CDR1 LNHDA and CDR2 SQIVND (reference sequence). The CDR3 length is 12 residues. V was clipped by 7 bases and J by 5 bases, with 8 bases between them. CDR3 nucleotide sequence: TGTGCCAGTACCAGGCCCAATGAAAAACTGTTTTTT. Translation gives CASTRPNEKLFF.

CDR3 protein: CASRNDGENIQYF. In DNA form, the CDR3 reads TGCGCCAGCAGAAACGACGGGGAAAACATTCAGTACTTC. V is TRBV5-1 and J is TRBJ2-4; D might be TRBD2 (5 bases). CDR3 size: 13 residues. CDR1 and CDR2 from the germline V gene are SGHRS and YFSETQ. V lost 5 bases to trimming and J lost 5 bases, with 11 bases between them.

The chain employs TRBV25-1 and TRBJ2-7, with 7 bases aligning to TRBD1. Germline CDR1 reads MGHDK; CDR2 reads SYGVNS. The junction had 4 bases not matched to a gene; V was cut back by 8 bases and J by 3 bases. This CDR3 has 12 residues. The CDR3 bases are TGTGCCAGCCAGGGGGAGTACTACGAGCAGTACTTC. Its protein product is CASQGEYYEQYF.

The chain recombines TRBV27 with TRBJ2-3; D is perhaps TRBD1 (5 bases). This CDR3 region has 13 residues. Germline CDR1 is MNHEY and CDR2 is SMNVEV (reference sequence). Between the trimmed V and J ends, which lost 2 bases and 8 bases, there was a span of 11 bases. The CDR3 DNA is TGTGCCAGCAGTTTACAAGTTCAGGGTACGCAGTATTTT. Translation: CASSLQVQGTQYF.

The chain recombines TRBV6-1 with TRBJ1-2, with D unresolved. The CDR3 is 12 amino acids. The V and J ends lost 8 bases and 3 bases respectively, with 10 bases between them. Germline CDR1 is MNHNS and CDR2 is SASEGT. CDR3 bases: TGTGCCAGCGGGCCCTTCGACTATGGCTACACCTTC. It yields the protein CASGPFDYGYTF.

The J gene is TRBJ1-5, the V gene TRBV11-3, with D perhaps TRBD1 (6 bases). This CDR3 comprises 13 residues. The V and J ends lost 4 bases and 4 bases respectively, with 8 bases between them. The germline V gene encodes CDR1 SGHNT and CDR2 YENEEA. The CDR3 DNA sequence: TGTGCCAGCAGCTACACAGGGAATCAGCCCCAGCATTTT. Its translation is CASSYTGNQPQHF.